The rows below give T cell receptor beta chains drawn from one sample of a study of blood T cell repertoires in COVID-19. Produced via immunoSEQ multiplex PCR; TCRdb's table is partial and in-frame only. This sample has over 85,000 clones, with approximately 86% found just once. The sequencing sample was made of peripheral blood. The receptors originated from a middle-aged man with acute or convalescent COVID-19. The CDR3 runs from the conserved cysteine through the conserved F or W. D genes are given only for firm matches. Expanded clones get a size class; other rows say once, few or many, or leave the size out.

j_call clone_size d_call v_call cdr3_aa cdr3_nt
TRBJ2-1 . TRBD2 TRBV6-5 CASSYSTSGGYNEQFF TGTGCCAGCAGTTACTCGACTAGCGGGGGATACAATGAGCAGTTCTTC
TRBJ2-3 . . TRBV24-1 CATSGGVPGRVDTQYF TGTGCCACCAGTGGGGGGGTTCCGGGGAGAGTAGATACGCAGTATTTT
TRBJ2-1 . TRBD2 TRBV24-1 CATSDPTPRTSGHNEQFF TGTGCCACCAGTGATCCTACCCCAAGGACTAGCGGACACAATGAGCAGTTCTTC
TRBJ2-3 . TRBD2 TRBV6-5 CASRRGLAGADTQYF TGTGCCAGCAGGCGTGGACTAGCGGGAGCAGATACGCAGTATTTT
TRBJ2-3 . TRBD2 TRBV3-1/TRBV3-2 CASSHPLAGGLSDTQYF TGTGCCAGCAGCCACCCCCTAGCGGGAGGGCTTTCAGATACGCAGTATTTT
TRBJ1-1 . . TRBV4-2 CASVPFLGTEAFF TGTGCCAGCGTTCCTTTTCTAGGCACTGAAGCTTTCTTT
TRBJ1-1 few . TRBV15 CATSADTNTEAFF TGTGCCACCAGCGCTGACACGAACACTGAAGCTTTCTTT
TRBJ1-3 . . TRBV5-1 CASSSQGSGNTIYF TGCGCCAGCAGCTCACAGGGCTCTGGAAACACCATATATTTT
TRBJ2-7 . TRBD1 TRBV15 CATSTRDRDNEQYF TGTGCCACCAGCACCCGGGACAGGGACAACGAGCAGTACTTC
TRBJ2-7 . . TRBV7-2 CASSLYDEQYF TGTGCCAGCAGCTTATATGACGAGCAGTACTTC
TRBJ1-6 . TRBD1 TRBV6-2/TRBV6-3 CASSYSTGTGGPLHF TGTGCCAGCAGTTACTCGACAGGGACGGGTGGACCCCTCCACTTT
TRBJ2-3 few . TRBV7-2 CASSKRQLTDTQYF TGTGCCAGCAGCAAAAGACAGCTCACAGATACGCAGTATTTT
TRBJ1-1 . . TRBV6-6 CASSYSRGMNTEAFF TGTGCCAGCAGTTACTCGCGGGGGATGAACACTGAAGCTTTCTTT
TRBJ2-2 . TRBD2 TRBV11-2 CASSLGRGLAGIDTGELFF TGTGCCAGCAGCTTAGGGCGGGGACTAGCGGGTATTGACACCGGGGAGCTGTTTTTT
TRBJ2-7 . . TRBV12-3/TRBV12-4 CASSLLFGEQYF TGTGCCAGCAGTTTGCTCTTCGGGGAGCAGTACTTC
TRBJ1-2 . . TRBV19 CASSPDKNYGYTF TGTGCCAGTAGTCCAGATAAAAACTATGGCTACACCTTC
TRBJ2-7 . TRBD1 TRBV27 CASSLGTGLSEQYF TGTGCCAGCAGTTTAGGGACAGGCCTGTCCGAGCAGTACTTC
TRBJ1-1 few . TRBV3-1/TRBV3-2 CASSRNRDTEAFF TGTGCCAGCAGCCGAAACAGAGACACTGAAGCTTTCTTT
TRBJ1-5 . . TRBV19 CASSIAQEFNQPQHF TGTGCCAGTAGTATAGCACAGGAATTCAATCAGCCCCAGCATTTT
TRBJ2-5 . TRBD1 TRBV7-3 CASSLNPGTDETQYF TGTGCCAGCAGCTTAAACCCCGGGACAGATGAGACCCAGTACTTC
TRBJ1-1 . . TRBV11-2 CASSEAAEAFF TGTGCCAGCAGCGAGGCGGCTGAAGCTTTCTTT
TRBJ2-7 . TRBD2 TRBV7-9 CASSLASGSVDEQYF TGTGCCAGCAGCTTAGCCAGCGGGAGTGTCGACGAGCAGTACTTC
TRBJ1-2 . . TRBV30 CAWSVSTHGYTF TGTGCCTGGAGTGTATCTACCCATGGCTACACCTTC
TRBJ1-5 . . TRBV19 CASTRTAYSNQPQHF TGTGCCAGTACCAGGACAGCGTATAGCAATCAGCCCCAGCATTTT
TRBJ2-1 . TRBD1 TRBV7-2 CASSFGQGSYNEQFF TGTGCCAGCAGCTTCGGACAGGGGTCGTACAATGAGCAGTTCTTC
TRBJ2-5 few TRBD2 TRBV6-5 CASVVGGLGQETQYF TGTGCCAGCGTCGTGGGGGGACTAGGGCAAGAGACCCAGTACTTC
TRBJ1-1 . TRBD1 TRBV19 CASRPGQGARYVEAFF TGTGCCAGCCGGCCGGGACAGGGGGCCAGATACGTTGAAGCTTTCTTT
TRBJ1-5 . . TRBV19 CASSIETGFKPQHF TGTGCCAGTAGTATAGAAACGGGGTTTAAGCCCCAGCATTTT
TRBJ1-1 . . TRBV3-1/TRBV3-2 CASSQAVLNTEAFF TGTGCCAGCAGCCAAGCGGTCTTGAACACTGAAGCTTTCTTT
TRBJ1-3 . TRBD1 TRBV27 CASSSIYPDRSGNTIYF TGTGCCAGCAGTTCAATCTACCCGGACAGGTCTGGAAACACCATATATTTT
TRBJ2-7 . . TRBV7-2 CASSLVISSYEQYF TGTGCCAGCAGCTTAGTAATTAGCTCCTACGAGCAGTACTTC